This T cell receptor beta chain was documented in a study of T cells after yellow fever vaccination. General study points: Among primary-vaccination clones, most reappeared after the booster, at 95% to 96% for CD4 and roughly 90% for CD8. Few clonotypes appeared in both CD4 and CD8 compartments.

Many counts were recorded for this clonotype. Its cognate antigen is unknown. The 5'RACE template-switching step produced TCR cDNA and added a universal primer site and UMIs. Using its own MiXCR run on the 5' RACE reads, TCRdb lists one record per CDR3 protein. The data show some 400,000 distinct CDR3 sequences, over 5% seen once. Trimming cost V 4 bases and J 4 bases, with 17 bases left between them. There are 15 residues in the CDR3. Germline CDR1 and CDR2: MGHDK and SYGVNS. This receptor was identified in a man aged 30 to 45 who received the YFV17D yellow fever vaccine. The sample was PBMCs, taken 5 days after the yellow fever booster vaccination. The chain couples TRBV25-1 to TRBJ2-7; TRBD1 might be the D (6 bases). The CDR3 protein is CASSAPGTSGYEQYF. The DNA for the CDR3 is TGTGCCAGCAGTGCGCCCGGGACAAGTGGGTACGAGCAGTACTTC.